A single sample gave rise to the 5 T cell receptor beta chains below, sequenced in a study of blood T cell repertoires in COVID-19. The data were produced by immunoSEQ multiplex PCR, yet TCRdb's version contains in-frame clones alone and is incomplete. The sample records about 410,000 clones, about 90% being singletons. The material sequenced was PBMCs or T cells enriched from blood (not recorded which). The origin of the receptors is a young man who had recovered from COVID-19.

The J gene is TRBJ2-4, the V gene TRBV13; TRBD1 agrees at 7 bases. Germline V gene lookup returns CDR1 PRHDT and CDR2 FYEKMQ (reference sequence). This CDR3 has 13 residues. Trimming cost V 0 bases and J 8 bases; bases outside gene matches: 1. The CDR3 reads CASSLGQGDIQYF. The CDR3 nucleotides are TGTGCCAGCAGCTTAGGTCAGGGGGACATTCAGTACTTC.

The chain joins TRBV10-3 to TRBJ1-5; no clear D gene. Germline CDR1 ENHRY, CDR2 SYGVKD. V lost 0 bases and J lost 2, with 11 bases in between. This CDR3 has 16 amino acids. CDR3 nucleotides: TGTGCCATCAGTGAGTCGGGCCAACGAGGCAATCAGCCCCAGCATTTT. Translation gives CAISESGQRGNQPQHF.

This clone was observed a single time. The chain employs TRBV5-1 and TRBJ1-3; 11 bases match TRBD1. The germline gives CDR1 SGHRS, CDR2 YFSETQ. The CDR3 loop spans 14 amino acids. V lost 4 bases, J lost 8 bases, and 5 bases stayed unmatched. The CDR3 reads CASSPGQGVYTIYF. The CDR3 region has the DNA TGCGCCAGCAGCCCGGGACAGGGGGTGTACACCATATATTTT.

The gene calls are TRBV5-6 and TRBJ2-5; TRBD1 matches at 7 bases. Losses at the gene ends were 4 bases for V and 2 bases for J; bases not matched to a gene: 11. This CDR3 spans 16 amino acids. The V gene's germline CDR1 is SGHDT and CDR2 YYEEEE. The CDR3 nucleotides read TGTGCCAGCAGCCTGTTCCGGGACAGCACTCAAGAGACCCAGTACTTC. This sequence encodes CASSLFRDSTQETQYF.

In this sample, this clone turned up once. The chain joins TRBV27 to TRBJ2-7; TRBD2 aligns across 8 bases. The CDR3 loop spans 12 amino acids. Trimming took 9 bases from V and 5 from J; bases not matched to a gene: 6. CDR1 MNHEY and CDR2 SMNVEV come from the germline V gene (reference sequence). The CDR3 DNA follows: TGTGCCAGTAAGCGGGGGACGGACGAGCAGTACTTC. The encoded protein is CASKRGTDEQYF.